The clone carrying this T cell receptor (beta chain) was observed a few times. These data originate in a study of blood T cells in healthy people across ages. The germline V gene encodes CDR1 SNHLY and CDR2 FYNNEI. Between the trimmed V and J ends, which lost 3 bases and 2 bases, there was a span of 13 bases. This CDR3 comprises 15 residues. The authors ran a second PCR of 7 to 11 cycles using a sample-barcoded 5' primer and a J-beta primer mix. Each of the cDNA molecules was tagged by a template-switch adaptor with 12 random nucleotides. A single record per CDR3 protein comes from TCRdb applying MiXCR to the 5' RACE reads. This table has roughly 800,000 distinct CDR3 sequences, 25% appearing once. Each sample had at least 6.5 million PBMCs isolated. This same sample was also part of a study on T cells of mothers and their children. That source notes: RNA that had been extracted went wholly into cDNA synthesis, at 1.5 ug per 15 ul.

Sequenced material: blood. This chain uses TRBV2 with TRBJ2-5; perhaps TRBD1 as D (6 bases). This TCR was sampled from a boy younger than 18 in good health. The CDR3 nucleotides read TGTGCCAGCAGTGATGGTACAGGGCGACAAGAGACCCAGTACTTC. Its translation: CASSDGTGRQETQYF.